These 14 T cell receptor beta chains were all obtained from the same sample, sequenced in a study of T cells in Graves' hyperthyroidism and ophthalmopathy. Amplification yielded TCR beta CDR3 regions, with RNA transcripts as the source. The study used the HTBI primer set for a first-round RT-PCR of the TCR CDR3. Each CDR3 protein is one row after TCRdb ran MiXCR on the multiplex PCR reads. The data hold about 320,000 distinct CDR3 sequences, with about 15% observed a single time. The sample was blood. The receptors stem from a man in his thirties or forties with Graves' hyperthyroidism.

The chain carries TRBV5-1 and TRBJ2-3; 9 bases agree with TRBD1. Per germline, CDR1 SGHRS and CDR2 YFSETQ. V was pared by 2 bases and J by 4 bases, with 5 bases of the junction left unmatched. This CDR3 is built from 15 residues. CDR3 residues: CASSFPGQGSDTQYF. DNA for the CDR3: TGCGCCAGCAGCTTCCCGGGACAGGGATCAGATACGCAGTATTTT.

DNA for the CDR3: TGTGCCAGTAGCACTAGATACGGGACTAGGGATTCCAATGAGCAGTTCTTC. Residues: CASSTRYGTRDSNEQFF. V usage is TRBV19 and J usage is TRBJ2-1; 8 bases line up with TRBD2. This CDR3 contains 17 residues. The germline V gene encodes CDR1 LNHDA and CDR2 SQIVND (reference sequence). J was trimmed by 6 bases and V by 6 bases; bases with no gene match: 16.

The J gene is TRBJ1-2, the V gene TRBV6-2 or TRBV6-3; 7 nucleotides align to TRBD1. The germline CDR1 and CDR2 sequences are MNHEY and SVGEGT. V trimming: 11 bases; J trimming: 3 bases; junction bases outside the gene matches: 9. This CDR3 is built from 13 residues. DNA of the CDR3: TGTGCCTGCGAGACAGGGAGGGACTATGGCTACACCTTC. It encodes CACETGRDYGYTF.

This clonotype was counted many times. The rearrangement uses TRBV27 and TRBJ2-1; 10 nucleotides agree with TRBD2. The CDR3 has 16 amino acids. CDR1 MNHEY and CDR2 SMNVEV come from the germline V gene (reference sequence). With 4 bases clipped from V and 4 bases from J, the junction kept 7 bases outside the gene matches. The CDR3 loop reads CASSSLAGGMYNEQFF. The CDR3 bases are TGTGCCAGCAGTTCGTTAGCGGGAGGTATGTACAATGAGCAGTTCTTC.

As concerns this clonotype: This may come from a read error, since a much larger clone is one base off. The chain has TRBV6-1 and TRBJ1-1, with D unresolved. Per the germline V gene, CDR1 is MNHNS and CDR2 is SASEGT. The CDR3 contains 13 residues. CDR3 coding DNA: TGTGCCAGCGGTGATATACTATACACTGAAGCTTTCTTT. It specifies CASGDILYTEAFF.

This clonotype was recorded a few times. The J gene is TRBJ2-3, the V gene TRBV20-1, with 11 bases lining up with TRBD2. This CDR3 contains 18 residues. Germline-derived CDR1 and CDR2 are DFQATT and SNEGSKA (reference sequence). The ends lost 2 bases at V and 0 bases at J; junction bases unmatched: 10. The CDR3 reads CSARLAGGLRLSTDTQYF. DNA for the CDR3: TGCAGTGCTAGACTAGCGGGAGGCCTACGACTTAGCACAGATACGCAGTATTTT.

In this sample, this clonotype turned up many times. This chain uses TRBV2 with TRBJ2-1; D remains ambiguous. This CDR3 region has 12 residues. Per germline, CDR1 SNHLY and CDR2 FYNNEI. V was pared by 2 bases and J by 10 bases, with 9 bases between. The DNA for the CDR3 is TGTGCCAGCAGTGAAACCACCCGGGAGCAGTTCTTC. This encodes CASSETTREQFF.

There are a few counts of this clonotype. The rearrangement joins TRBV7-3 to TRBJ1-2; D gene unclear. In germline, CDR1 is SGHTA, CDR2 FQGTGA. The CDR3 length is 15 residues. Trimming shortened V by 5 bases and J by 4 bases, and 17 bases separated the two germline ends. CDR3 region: CASSLSGDTSYGYTF. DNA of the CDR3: TGTGCCAGCAGCCTAAGTGGAGATACCTCCTATGGCTACACCTTC.

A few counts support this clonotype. DNA for the CDR3: TGCGCCAGCAGCTCCACTAGCGGGAGTTGGGACTACAATGAGCAGTTCTTC. This sequence encodes CASSSTSGSWDYNEQFF. The chain employs TRBV5-1 and TRBJ2-1; TRBD2 agrees at 11 bases. V was clipped by 3 bases and J by 3 bases; unmatched bases: 8. Germline CDR1 reads SGHRS; CDR2 reads YFSETQ. The CDR3 extends over 17 amino acids.

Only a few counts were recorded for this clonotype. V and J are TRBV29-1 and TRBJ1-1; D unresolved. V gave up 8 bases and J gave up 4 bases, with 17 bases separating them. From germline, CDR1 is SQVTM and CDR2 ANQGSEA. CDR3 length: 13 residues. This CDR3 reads CSTHAYPATEAFF. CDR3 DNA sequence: TGCAGCACCCACGCCTACCCAGCCACTGAAGCTTTCTTT.

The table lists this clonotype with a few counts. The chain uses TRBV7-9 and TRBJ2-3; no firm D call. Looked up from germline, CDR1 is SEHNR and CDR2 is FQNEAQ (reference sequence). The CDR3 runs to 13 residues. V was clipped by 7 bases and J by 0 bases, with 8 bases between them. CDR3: CASIGRSTDTQYF. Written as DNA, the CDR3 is TGTGCCAGCATCGGCCGAAGCACAGATACGCAGTATTTT.

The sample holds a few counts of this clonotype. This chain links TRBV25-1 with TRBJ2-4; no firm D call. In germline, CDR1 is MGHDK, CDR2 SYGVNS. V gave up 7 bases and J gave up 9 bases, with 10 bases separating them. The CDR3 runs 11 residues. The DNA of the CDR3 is TGTGCCAGCAACTTTGCCGGCATTCAGTACTTC. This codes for CASNFAGIQYF.

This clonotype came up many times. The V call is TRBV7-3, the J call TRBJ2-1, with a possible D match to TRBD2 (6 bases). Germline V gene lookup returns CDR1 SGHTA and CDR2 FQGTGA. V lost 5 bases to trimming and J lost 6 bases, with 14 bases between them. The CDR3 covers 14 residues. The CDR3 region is CASSPAGTSNEQFF. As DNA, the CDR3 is TGTGCCAGCAGCCCAGCCGGGACTTCCAATGAGCAGTTCTTC. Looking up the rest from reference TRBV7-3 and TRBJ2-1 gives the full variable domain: GAGVSQTPSNKVTEKGKYVELRCDPISGHTALYWYRQSLGQGPEFLIYFQGTGAADDSGLPNDRFFAVRPEGSVSTLKIQRTERGDSAVYLCASSPAGTSNEQFFGPGTRLTVL.

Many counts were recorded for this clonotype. CDR3 coding DNA: TGTGCCAGCAGCTTCGGGGGAAGGGGTAATTCACCCCTCCACTTT. Its translation: CASSFGGRGNSPLHF. V gene TRBV13 combines with J gene TRBJ1-6; perhaps TRBD1 as D (5 bases). Germline CDR1 and CDR2: PRHDT and FYEKMQ (reference sequence). V was shortened by 3 bases and J by 6 bases, with 12 bases between the two germline ends. This CDR3 has 15 residues.